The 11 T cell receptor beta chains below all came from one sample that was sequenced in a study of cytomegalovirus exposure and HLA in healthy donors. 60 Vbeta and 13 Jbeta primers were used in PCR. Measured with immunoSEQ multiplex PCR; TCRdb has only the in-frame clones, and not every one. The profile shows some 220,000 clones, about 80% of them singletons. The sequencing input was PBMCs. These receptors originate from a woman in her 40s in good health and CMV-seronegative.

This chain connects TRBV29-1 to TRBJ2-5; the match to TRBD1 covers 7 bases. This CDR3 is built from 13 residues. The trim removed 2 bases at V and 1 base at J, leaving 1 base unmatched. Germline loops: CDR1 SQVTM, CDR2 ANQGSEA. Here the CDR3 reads CSVEWTGQETQYF. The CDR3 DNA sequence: TGCAGCGTTGAATGGACAGGCCAAGAGACCCAGTACTTC.

The CDR3 loop is CASSVGPGKDTQYF. For the CDR3, the DNA is TGTGCCAGCAGCGTAGGTCCGGGGAAAGATACGCAGTATTTT. The genes are TRBV9 and TRBJ2-3; tentative D call: TRBD2 (5 bases). The CDR3 has 14 amino acids. Germline V gene lookup returns CDR1 SGDLS and CDR2 YYNGEE. The germline V and J ends were trimmed by 0 bases and 5 bases, with 10 bases remaining between them. Together with reference TRBV9 and TRBJ2-3, the CDR3 gives the full variable domain: DSGVTQTPKHLITATGQRVTLRCSPRSGDLSVYWYQQSLDQGLQFLIQYYNGEERAKGNILERFSAQQFPDLHSELNLSSLELGDSALYFCASSVGPGKDTQYFGPGTRLTVL.

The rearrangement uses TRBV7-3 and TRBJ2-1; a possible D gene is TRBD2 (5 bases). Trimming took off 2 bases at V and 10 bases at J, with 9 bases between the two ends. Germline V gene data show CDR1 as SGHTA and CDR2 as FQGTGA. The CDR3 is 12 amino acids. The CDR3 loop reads CASSLGEMEQFF. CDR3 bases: TGTGCCAGCAGCTTAGGGGAGATGGAGCAGTTCTTC.

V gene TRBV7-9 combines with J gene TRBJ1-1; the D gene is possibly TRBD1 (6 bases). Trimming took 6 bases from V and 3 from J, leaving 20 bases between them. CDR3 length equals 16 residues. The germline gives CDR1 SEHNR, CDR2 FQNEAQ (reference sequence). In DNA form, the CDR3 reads TGTGCCAGCAGACCTACGATGGGGGCTGGGGACACTGAAGCTTTCTTT. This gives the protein CASRPTMGAGDTEAFF. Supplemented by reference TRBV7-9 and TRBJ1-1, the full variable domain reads DTGVSQNPRHKITKRGQNVTFRCDPISEHNRLYWYRQTLGQGPEFLTYFQNEAQLEKSRLLSDRFSAERPKGSFSTLEIQRTEQGDSAMYLCASRPTMGAGDTEAFFGQGTRLTVV.

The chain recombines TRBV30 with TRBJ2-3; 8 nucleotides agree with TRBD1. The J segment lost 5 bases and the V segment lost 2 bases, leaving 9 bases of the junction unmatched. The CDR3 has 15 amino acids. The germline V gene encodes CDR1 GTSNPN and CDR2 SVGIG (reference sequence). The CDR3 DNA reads TGTGCCTGGAGTTGGACAGGGTCTGTCGGAGATACGCAGTATTTT. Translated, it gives CAWSWTGSVGDTQYF.

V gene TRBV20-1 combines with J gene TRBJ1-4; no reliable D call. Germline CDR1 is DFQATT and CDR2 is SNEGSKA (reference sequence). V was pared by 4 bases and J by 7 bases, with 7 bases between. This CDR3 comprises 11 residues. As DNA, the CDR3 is TGCAGTGCTAACCGGGGTGAAAAACTGTTTTTT. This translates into CSANRGEKLFF.

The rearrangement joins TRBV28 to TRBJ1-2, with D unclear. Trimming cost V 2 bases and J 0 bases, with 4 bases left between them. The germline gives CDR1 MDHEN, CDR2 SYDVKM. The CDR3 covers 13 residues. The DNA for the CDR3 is TGTGCCAGCAGTTTAGAGACTAACTATGGCTACACCTTC. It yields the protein CASSLETNYGYTF.

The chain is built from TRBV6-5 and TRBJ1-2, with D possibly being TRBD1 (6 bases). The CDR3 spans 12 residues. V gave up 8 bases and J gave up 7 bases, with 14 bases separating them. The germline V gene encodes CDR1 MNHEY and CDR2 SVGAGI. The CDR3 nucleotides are TGTGCCAGCGGTCAGGGGAGGGCTGGCTACACCTTC. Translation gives CASGQGRAGYTF.

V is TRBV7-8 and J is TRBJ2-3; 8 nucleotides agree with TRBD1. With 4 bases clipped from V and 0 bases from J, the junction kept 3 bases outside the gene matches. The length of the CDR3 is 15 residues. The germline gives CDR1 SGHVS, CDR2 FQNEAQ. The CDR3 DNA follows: TGTGCCAGCAGCTCGGACAGGGCTAGCACAGATACGCAGTATTTT. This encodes CASSSDRASTDTQYF. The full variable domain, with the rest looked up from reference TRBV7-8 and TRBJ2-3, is GAGVSQSPRYKVAKRGQDVALRCDPISGHVSLFWYQQALGQGPEFLTYFQNEAQLDKSGLPSDRFFAERPEGSVSTLKIQRTQQEDSAVYLCASSSDRASTDTQYFGPGTRLTVL.

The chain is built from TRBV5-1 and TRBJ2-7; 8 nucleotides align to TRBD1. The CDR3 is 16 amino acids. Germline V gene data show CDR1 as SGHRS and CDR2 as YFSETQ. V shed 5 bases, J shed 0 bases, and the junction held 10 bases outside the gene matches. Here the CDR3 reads CASRPDRGLASYEQYF. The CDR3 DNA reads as TGCGCCAGCAGACCCGACAGGGGCCTAGCCTCCTACGAGCAGTACTTC. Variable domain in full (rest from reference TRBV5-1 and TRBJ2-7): KAGVTQTPRYLIKTRGQQVTLSCSPISGHRSVSWYQQTPGQGLQFLFEYFSETQRNKGNFPGRFSGRQFSNSRSEMNVSTLELGDSALYLCASRPDRGLASYEQYFGPGTRLTVT.

Here the CDR3 reads CSVETGRAQYF. Here the CDR3 DNA reads TGCAGCGTTGAAACGGGTCGTGCGCAGTATTTT. This chain links TRBV29-1 with TRBJ2-3; no definite D call. Germline V gives CDR1 SQVTM, CDR2 ANQGSEA. The V gene lost 2 bases and the J gene lost 10 bases, with 10 bases spanning the gap. The CDR3 runs to 11 residues.